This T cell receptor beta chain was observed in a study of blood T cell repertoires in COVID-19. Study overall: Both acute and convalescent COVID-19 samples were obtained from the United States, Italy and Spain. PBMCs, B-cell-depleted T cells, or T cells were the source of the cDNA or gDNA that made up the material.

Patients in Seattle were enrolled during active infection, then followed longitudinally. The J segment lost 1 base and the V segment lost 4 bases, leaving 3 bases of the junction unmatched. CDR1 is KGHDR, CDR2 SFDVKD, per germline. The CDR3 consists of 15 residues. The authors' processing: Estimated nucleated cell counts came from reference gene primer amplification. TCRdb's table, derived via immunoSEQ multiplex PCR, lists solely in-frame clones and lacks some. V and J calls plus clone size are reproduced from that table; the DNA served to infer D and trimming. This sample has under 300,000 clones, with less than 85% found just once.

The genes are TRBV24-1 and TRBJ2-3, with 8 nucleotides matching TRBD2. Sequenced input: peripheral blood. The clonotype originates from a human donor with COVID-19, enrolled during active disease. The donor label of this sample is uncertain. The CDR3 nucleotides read TGTGCCACCAGTGACCCAGCGGGAGGCACAGATACGCAGTATTTT. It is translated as CATSDPAGGTDTQYF.